This T cell receptor (beta chain) stems from a study of T cell responses to AZD1222 COVID-19 vaccine. Findings of the study overall: Baseline antibody screening turned up just a handful of seropositive AZD1222 recipients. Possibly, clonal diversity was underestimated; donors were largely white British and included more females. The study found Spike-specific TCR breadth and depth rose after two AZD1222 doses.

As regards this clone: The antigen remains unidentified.

Assay used: immunoSEQ multiplex PCR; TCRdb lists only in-frame clones, some missing. In the table there are 90,000 to 120,000 clones, approximately 90% of which are singletons. The study pooled second doses at about 4 or about 12 weeks. The sample here was peripheral blood, taken 28 days after the second AZD1222 dose. This sequence originates from an adult who received the AZD1222 COVID-19 vaccine.

CDR3 residues: CASRSRDAYSNQPQHF. For the CDR3, the DNA is TGTGCCAGTAGGAGCAGGGATGCCTATAGCAATCAGCCCCAGCATTTT. The chain couples TRBV19 to TRBJ1-5; TRBD1 is a possible D gene (5 bases). The length of the CDR3 is 16 residues. Trimming removed 6 bases from V and 0 bases from J, with 15 bases in between. The V gene's germline CDR1 is LNHDA and CDR2 SQIVND (reference sequence).